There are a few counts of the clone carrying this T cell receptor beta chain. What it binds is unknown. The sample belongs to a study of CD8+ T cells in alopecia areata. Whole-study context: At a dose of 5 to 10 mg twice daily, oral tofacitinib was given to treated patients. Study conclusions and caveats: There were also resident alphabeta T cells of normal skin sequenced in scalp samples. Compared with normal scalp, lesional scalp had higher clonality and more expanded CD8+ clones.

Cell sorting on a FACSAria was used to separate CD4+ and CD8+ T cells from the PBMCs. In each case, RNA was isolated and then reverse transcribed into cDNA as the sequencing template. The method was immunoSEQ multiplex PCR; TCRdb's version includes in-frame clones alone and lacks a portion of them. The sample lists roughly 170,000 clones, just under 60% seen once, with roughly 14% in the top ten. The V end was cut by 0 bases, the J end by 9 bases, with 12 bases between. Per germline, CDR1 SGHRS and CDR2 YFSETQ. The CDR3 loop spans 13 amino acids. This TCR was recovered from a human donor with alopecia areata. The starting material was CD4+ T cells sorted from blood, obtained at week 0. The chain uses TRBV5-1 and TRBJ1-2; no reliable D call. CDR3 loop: CASSLAGRSSYTF. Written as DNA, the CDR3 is TGCGCCAGCAGCTTGGCTGGACGCTCTAGCTACACCTTC.